A single sample gave rise to the 15 T cell receptor beta chains below, sequenced in a study of human T cells and chemical hapten exposure. TCRdb independently ran MiXCR on the RACE reads; one entry per CDR3 protein. The top ten clones hold roughly 1.5% of a sample with nearly 85,000 distinct CDR3 sequences, 11% of them seen once. Time point: patch test 2, 6 weeks after DPC sensitization. Documented treatment: therapeutic diphenylcyclopropenone sensitization with weekly scalp DPC. The sample was whole blood, taken in connection with sensitization to the hapten diphenylcyclopropenone (DPC). The source is a young man with alopecia areata. Some clones in this sample may be carry-over from other donors' samples.

This clonotype was seen ten or more times. The gene calls are TRBV5-4 and TRBJ2-1, with TRBD1 matching over 8 bases. Germline V gene lookup returns CDR1 SGHNT and CDR2 YYREEE (reference sequence). V shed 6 bases and J 8 bases; nucleotides not matched to a gene: 4. The CDR3 extends over 12 amino acids. Here the CDR3 reads CASTQGAYEQFF. In nucleotides, the CDR3 is TGTGCCAGCACGCAGGGGGCCTATGAGCAGTTCTTC.

V gene TRBV2 combines with J gene TRBJ2-7, with D perhaps TRBD1 or TRBD2 (6 bases each). This CDR3 is built from 16 residues. CDR1 is SNHLY, CDR2 FYNNEI, per germline. Trimming took off 1 base at V and 0 bases at J, with 13 bases between the two ends. The CDR3 region is CASSEGRDISSYEQYV. CDR3 sequence (DNA): TGTGCCAGCAGTGAAGGGAGGGACATCAGCTCCTACGAGCAGTACGTC.

This clonotype was detected only a few times. The chain carries TRBV6-2 or TRBV6-3 and TRBJ1-6, with D maybe TRBD1 (5 bases). The length of the CDR3 is 19 residues. Trimming left V 0 bases short and J 0 bases short, with 15 bases between. CDR1 and CDR2 from the germline V gene are MNHEY and SVGEGT. CDR3 loop: CASSYSSGLSSSYNSPLHF. CDR3 sequence (DNA): TGTGCCAGCAGTTACTCGTCGGGACTCTCGAGCTCCTATAATTCACCCCTCCACTTT.

This clonotype was detected ten times or more. The chain couples TRBV7-6 to TRBJ2-5; 11 bases match TRBD2. This CDR3 comprises 17 residues. The V segment lost 1 base and the J segment 1 base; nucleotides outside the gene matches: 5. Germline loops: CDR1 SGHVS, CDR2 FNYEAQ. The CDR3 nucleotides read TGTGCCAGCAGCTTAGTGGCCACTAGCGGGGGCCAAGAGACCCAGTACTTC. Protein sequence: CASSLVATSGGQETQYF. Combining the CDR3 with reference TRBV7-6 and TRBJ2-5 gives the whole variable domain GAGVSQSPRYKVTKRGQDVALRCDPISGHVSLYWYRQALGQGPEFLTYFNYEAQQDKSGLPNDRFSAERPEGSISTLTIQRTEQRDSAMYRCASSLVATSGGQETQYFGPGTRLLVL.

The V call is TRBV4-3, the J call TRBJ2-1; D not certain. Germline-derived CDR1 and CDR2 are LGHNA and YSLEER. The CDR3 runs 13 residues. The V end lost 1 base, the J end lost 8 bases, and 9 bases lay between the germline ends. CDR3 bases: TGCGCCAGCAGCCAAGTCCCATATTATGAGCAGTTCTTC. Residues: CASSQVPYYEQFF.

This clonotype was seen a few times. The rearrangement links TRBV18 to TRBJ1-5; the D is unclear. The V gene's germline CDR1 is KGHSH and CDR2 LQKENI. The CDR3 runs 14 residues. The V and J ends lost 3 bases and 3 bases respectively, with 9 bases between them. The CDR3 nucleotides read TGTGCCAGCTCACCTCAGCAGATCAATCAGCCCCAGCATTTT. Translating it yields CASSPQQINQPQHF.

This clonotype was seen at least ten times. The chain carries TRBV7-2 and TRBJ1-3; D gene uncertain. Trimming removed 2 bases at V and 0 bases at J, with 11 bases between. Germline values: CDR1 SGHTA, CDR2 FQGNSA. This CDR3 is 16 amino acids long. Here the CDR3 reads CASSLSAPLSGNTIYF. DNA of the CDR3: TGTGCCAGCAGCTTATCGGCCCCGCTCTCTGGAAACACCATATATTTT.

This clonotype turned up a few times. V gene TRBV6-2 or TRBV6-3 combines with J gene TRBJ2-2; D might be TRBD2 (6 bases). CDR1 is MNHEY, CDR2 SVGEGT, per germline. The V end lost 5 bases, the J end lost 1 base, and 11 bases lay between the germline ends. The CDR3 is made up of 15 amino acids. As DNA, the CDR3 is TGTGCCAGCAGTGAGACTAGGGAGAACACCGGGGAGCTGTTTTTT. Protein sequence: CASSETRENTGELFF.

The CDR3 spells CASTPSGGAGNEQFF. The CDR3, as DNA: TGTGCCAGCACCCCAAGCGGGGGGGCCGGGAATGAGCAGTTCTTC. The V call is TRBV7-3, the J call TRBJ2-1, with TRBD2 identical over 10 bases. J gave up 7 bases and V 7 bases, and 10 bases lay outside the gene matches. The germline CDR1 and CDR2 sequences are SGHTA and FQGTGA. CDR3 length: 15 amino acids.

Ten or more counts support this clonotype. CDR3 region: CASSQGADNEKLFF. The CDR3 bases are TGTGCCAGCAGCCAAGGGGCAGATAATGAAAAACTGTTTTTT. The gene calls are TRBV3-1 and TRBJ1-4; no reliable D call. V was trimmed by 1 base and J by 4 bases, leaving 7 bases between them. This CDR3 comprises 14 residues. The germline gives CDR1 LGHDT, CDR2 YNNKEL (reference sequence).

V and J are TRBV7-3 and TRBJ1-1, with 8 bases identical to TRBD1. This CDR3 region has 15 residues. The V segment lost 5 bases and the J segment 5 bases; nucleotides outside the gene matches: 10. The germline V gene encodes CDR1 SGHTA and CDR2 FQGTGA. Here the CDR3 reads CASSLETGAGTEAFF. The CDR3 DNA reads TGTGCCAGCAGCCTCGAGACAGGGGCTGGGACTGAAGCTTTCTTT.

At least ten counts were recorded for this clonotype. The V gene is TRBV7-8, the J gene TRBJ2-1, with D hard to call. Per germline, CDR1 SGHVS and CDR2 FQNEAQ. The CDR3 is 15 amino acids. With 1 base removed from V and 4 bases from J, the gap between germline ends came to 11 bases. CDR3 DNA sequence: TGTGCCAGCAGCTTAGGGTATCTAACTTACAATGAGCAGTTCTTC. It is translated as CASSLGYLTYNEQFF.

The rearrangement uses TRBV5-6 and TRBJ1-1; 8 nucleotides match TRBD1. V lost 3 bases and J lost 2; bases outside the gene matches: 6. The CDR3 sequence is 15 residues long. Germline CDR1 SGHDT, CDR2 YYEEEE. CDR3 in amino acids: CASSWPGTGNTEAFF. The DNA for the CDR3 is TGTGCCAGCAGCTGGCCCGGGACAGGAAACACTGAAGCTTTCTTT.

This clonotype has at least ten counts. V usage is TRBV11-2 and J usage is TRBJ1-4; no firm D call. The CDR3 contains 13 residues. CDR1 is SGHAT, CDR2 FQNNGV, per germline. With 4 bases removed from V and 0 bases from J, the gap between germline ends came to 3 bases. In DNA, the CDR3 is TGTGCCAGCAGCTCTTCAACTAATGAAAAACTGTTTTTT. It yields the protein CASSSSTNEKLFF.

The sample holds a few counts of this clonotype. The chain joins TRBV7-9 to TRBJ1-2; 7 bases map to TRBD1. Germline values: CDR1 SEHNR, CDR2 FQNEAQ (reference sequence). CDR3 length: 13 amino acids. J gave up 4 bases and V 5 bases, and 4 bases lay outside the gene matches. The CDR3 nucleotides read TGTGCCAGCAGCCTGACAGGGTTCTATGGCTACACCTTC. Its translation: CASSLTGFYGYTF.